The rows below give T cell receptor beta chains drawn from one sample of a study of blood T cell repertoires in COVID-19. Profiling relied on immunoSEQ multiplex PCR, and the TCRdb table lists in-frame clones only, not all of them. The table shows over 60,000 clones, with more than 75% occurring only once. Sequencing used peripheral blood. Receptors originate from a human donor in a cohort sampled during active COVID-19. Each CDR3 is given with its conserved first and last residue. The D gene is left open where the match is weak. Clone size is not always given. Where it is, it says once, few, many or a class for expanded clones.

d_call	clone_size	v_call	j_call	cdr3_length	cdr3_nt	cdr3_aa
TRBD1	.	TRBV4-2	TRBJ1-2	17	TGTGCCAGCAGCCAAGAAGAGGGACAGCTCTCTAACTATGGCTACACCTTC	CASSQEEGQLSNYGYTF
TRBD1	.	TRBV19	TRBJ1-1	15	TGTGCCAGTAAATGGACAGGGGGGGGAAACACTGAAGCTTTCTTT	CASKWTGGGNTEAFF
TRBD2	.	TRBV5-1	TRBJ2-1	13	TGCGCCAGCAGCTTACATAGCGGGCTCGAGCAGTTCTTC	CASSLHSGLEQFF
.	.	TRBV21-1	TRBJ2-2	16	TGTGCCAGCAGCAAAGTCCAAGGCAGGGCCACCGGGGAGCTGTTTTTT	CASSKVQGRATGELFF
TRBD1	.	TRBV11-2	TRBJ1-1	14	TGTGCCAGCAGACTGACAGGGTGGGACACTGAAGCTTTCTTT	CASRLTGWDTEAFF
TRBD2	.	TRBV9	TRBJ2-7	17	TGTGCCAGCAGCGTAGGAGGAGCTAGCGGGAGGGCCAACGAGCAGTACTTC	CASSVGGASGRANEQYF
TRBD1	.	TRBV10-3	TRBJ2-5	13	TGTGCCATCAGTTGGGACAGCCAAGAGACCCAGTACTTC	CAISWDSQETQYF
.	.	TRBV19	TRBJ2-7	13	TGTGCCAGTTCACCGGCCCTACGAGGCGAGCAGTACTTC	CASSPALRGEQYF
TRBD1	once	TRBV29-1	TRBJ2-3	11	TGCAGCGTGGGGGACAGAGAAACGCAGTATTTT	CSVGDRETQYF
TRBD1	.	TRBV4-2	TRBJ1-1	16	TGTGCCAGCAGCCAAGAGTCGGGACAGGGGGGAATCGAAGCTTTCTTT	CASSQESGQGGIEAFF
.	.	TRBV5-1	TRBJ2-7	15	TGCGCCAGCAGCTTGGGGGGGCCGGGTACCTACGAGCAGTACTTC	CASSLGGPGTYEQYF
TRBD1	once	TRBV5-1	TRBJ2-3	14	TGCGCCAGCAAAGAAGGGGGCGGCACAGATACGCAGTATTTT	CASKEGGGTDTQYF
.	.	TRBV29-1	TRBJ2-5	10	TGCAGCGTTGACAGGGGGACCCAGTACTTC	CSVDRGTQYF
TRBD2	.	TRBV19	TRBJ2-1	15	TGTGCCAGTAAGTCCACTAGCGGGGGAAACAATGAGCAGTTCTTC	CASKSTSGGNNEQFF
TRBD2	.	TRBV28	TRBJ2-1	16	TGTGCCAGCAGTTTGGCGGGCGGGAGCTCCTACAATGAGCAGTTCTTC	CASSLAGGSSYNEQFF
.	.	TRBV5-1	TRBJ1-2	14	TGCGCCAGCAGCTTGCCGGGGACATTTAATGGCTACACCTTC	CASSLPGTFNGYTF
.	few	TRBV19	TRBJ1-5	17	TGTGCCAGTAGTAGGGAAACGGACGGGATGGGGATGCGACCCCAGCATTTT	CASSRETDGMGMRPQHF